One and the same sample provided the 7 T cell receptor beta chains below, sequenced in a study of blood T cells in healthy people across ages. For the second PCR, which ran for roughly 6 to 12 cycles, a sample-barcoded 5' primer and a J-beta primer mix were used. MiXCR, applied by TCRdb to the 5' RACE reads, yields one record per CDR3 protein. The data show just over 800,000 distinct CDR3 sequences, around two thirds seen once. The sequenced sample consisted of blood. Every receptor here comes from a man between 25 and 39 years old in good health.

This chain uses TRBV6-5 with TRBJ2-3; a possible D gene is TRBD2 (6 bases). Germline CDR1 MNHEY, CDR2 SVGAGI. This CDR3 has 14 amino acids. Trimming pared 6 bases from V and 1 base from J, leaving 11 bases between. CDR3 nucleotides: TGTGCCAGCAGCGGGGGTCCAGGCACAGATACGCAGTATTTT. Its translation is CASSGGPGTDTQYF.

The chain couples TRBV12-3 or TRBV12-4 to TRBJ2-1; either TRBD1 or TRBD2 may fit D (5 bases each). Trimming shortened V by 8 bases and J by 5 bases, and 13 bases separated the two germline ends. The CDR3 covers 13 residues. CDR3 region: CASSAVGDNEQFF. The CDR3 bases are TGTGCCAGCTCCGCGGTGGGGGACAATGAGCAGTTCTTC.

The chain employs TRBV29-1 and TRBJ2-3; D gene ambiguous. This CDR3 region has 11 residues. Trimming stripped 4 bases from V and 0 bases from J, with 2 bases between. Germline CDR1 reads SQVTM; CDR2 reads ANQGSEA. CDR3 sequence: CSVASTDTQYF. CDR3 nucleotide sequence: TGCAGCGTTGCCAGCACAGATACGCAGTATTTT.

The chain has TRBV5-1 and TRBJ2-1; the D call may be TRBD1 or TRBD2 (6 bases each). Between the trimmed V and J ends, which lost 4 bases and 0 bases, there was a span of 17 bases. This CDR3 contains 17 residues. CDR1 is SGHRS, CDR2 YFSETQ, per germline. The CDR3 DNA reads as TGCGCCAGCAGCCCGAGGGGGGCGGGAAGCTCCTACAATGAGCAGTTCTTC. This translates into CASSPRGAGSSYNEQFF.

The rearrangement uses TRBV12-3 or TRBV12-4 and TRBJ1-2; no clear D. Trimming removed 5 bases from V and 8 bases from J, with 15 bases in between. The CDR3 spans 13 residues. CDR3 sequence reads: CASSRPSLRGYTF. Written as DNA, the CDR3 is TGTGCCAGCAGTCGGCCGTCCCTTCGGGGCTACACCTTC.

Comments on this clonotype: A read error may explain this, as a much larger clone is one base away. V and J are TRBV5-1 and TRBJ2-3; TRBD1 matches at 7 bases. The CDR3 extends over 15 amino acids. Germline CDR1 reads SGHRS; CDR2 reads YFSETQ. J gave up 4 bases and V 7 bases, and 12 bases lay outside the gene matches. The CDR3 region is CASGRDRVSSDTQYF. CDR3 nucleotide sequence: TGCGCCAGCGGCCGGGACAGAGTGAGCTCAGATACGCAGTATTTT.

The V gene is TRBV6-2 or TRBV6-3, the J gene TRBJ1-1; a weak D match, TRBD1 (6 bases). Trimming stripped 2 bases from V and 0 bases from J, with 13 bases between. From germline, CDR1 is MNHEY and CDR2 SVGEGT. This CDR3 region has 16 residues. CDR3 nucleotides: TGTGCCAGCAGTTACAGGGGGGCCCTTATGAACACTGAAGCTTTCTTT. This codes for CASSYRGALMNTEAFF.